Presented here are 25 T cell receptor beta chains from one specimen sequenced in a study of blood T cell repertoires in COVID-19. TCRdb keeps only in-frame clones here, not all; method: immunoSEQ multiplex PCR. This table holds 150,000 to 200,000 clones, approximately 92% found once. Sequenced: peripheral blood. The receptors stem from a woman in her 50s with acute or convalescent COVID-19.

The gene calls are TRBV27 and TRBJ2-1, with a weak D call TRBD1 (6 bases). Trimming pared 0 bases from V and 4 bases from J, leaving 22 bases between. CDR1 is MNHEY and CDR2 is SMNVEV in the germline V gene (reference sequence). This CDR3 spans 19 amino acids. As DNA, the CDR3 is TGTGCCAGCAGTTTATCGCCCAGGGGACCAGAGACGAGTTACAATGAGCAGTTCTTC. Its translation is CASSLSPRGPETSYNEQFF.

The V gene is TRBV9, the J gene TRBJ2-3; 9 positions agree with TRBD1. The CDR3 has 15 residues. Trimming cost V 3 bases and J 3 bases; bases outside gene matches: 5. Germline V lookup: CDR1 SGDLS, CDR2 YYNGEE. This CDR3 reads CASSAWDRETDTQYF. DNA for the CDR3: TGTGCCAGCAGCGCTTGGGACAGGGAGACAGATACGCAGTATTTT.

CDR3 sequence: CASSLSQVNTEAFF. The CDR3 bases are TGTGCCAGCAGTTTAAGCCAGGTGAACACTGAAGCTTTCTTT. The V gene is TRBV27, the J gene TRBJ1-1; D is ambiguous. Per germline, CDR1 MNHEY and CDR2 SMNVEV (reference sequence). The CDR3 extends over 14 amino acids. Trimming left V 2 bases short and J 0 bases short, with 7 bases between.

The chain has TRBV6-5 and TRBJ1-4, with 9 bases matching TRBD1. The germline V gene encodes CDR1 MNHEY and CDR2 SVGAGI. The CDR3 covers 14 residues. V shed 6 bases, J shed 10 bases, and the junction held 9 bases outside the gene matches. Written as DNA, the CDR3 is TGTGCCAGCAGCTGGACAGGGGTGGAGGGAAAACTGTTTTTT. It encodes CASSWTGVEGKLFF.

The rearrangement joins TRBV5-4 to TRBJ1-2; 7 nucleotides line up with TRBD1. The CDR3 runs to 12 residues. Germline values: CDR1 SGHNT, CDR2 YYREEE (reference sequence). V shed 4 bases, J shed 5 bases, and the junction held 2 bases outside the gene matches. The CDR3: CASSPQGYGYTF. As DNA, the CDR3 is TGTGCCAGCAGCCCACAGGGGTATGGCTACACCTTC.

The chain recombines TRBV29-1 with TRBJ1-1, with 9 bases lining up with TRBD1. This CDR3 is 12 amino acids long. In germline, CDR1 is SQVTM, CDR2 ANQGSEA. With V trimmed by 6 bases and J by 5 bases, 4 bases remained unmatched. CDR3 residues: CSVGQGRTEAFF. The CDR3 DNA sequence: TGCAGCGTAGGACAGGGGAGGACTGAAGCTTTCTTT.

This chain uses TRBV30 with TRBJ1-2; unclear D gene. The V and J ends lost 6 bases and 12 bases respectively, with 14 bases between them. The CDR3 is 10 amino acids. Germline V gene lookup returns CDR1 GTSNPN and CDR2 SVGIG (reference sequence). CDR3 amino acids: CACSEDRHTF. The CDR3, as DNA: TGTGCCTGCTCGGAGGATCGGCACACCTTC. The whole variable domain, filled in from reference TRBV30 and TRBJ1-2, reads SQTIHQWPATLVQPVGSPLSLECTVEGTSNPNLYWYRQAAGRGLQLLFYSVGIGQISSEVPQNLSASRPQDRQFILSSKKLLLSDSGFYLCACSEDRHTFGSGTRLTVV.

The chain combines TRBV19 with TRBJ2-5; D is unresolved. V dropped 3 bases and J dropped 1 base, with 6 bases sitting between them. This CDR3 has 13 residues. Germline lookup yields CDR1 LNHDA and CDR2 SQIVND (reference sequence). The CDR3 reads CASSINSQETQYF. CDR3 sequence (DNA): TGTGCCAGTAGTATCAACAGCCAAGAGACCCAGTACTTC.

The chain joins TRBV5-1 to TRBJ1-4; tentative D call: TRBD1 (6 bases). The CDR3 runs 15 residues. With 1 base removed from V and 7 bases from J, the gap between germline ends came to 14 bases. CDR1 and CDR2 (germline): SGHRS, YFSETQ. CDR3 sequence reads: CASSLSRGKIEKLFF. DNA for the CDR3: TGCGCCAGCAGCTTGAGCAGGGGCAAAATTGAAAAACTGTTTTTT.

This chain connects TRBV28 to TRBJ1-1; 9 nucleotides align to TRBD1. This CDR3 contains 15 residues. Germline assignment: CDR1 MDHEN and CDR2 SYDVKM. Trimming cost V 5 bases and J 1 base; bases outside gene matches: 5. DNA for the CDR3: TGTGCCAGCAGTATCAACAGGGGGCCGAACACTGAAGCTTTCTTT. Translation: CASSINRGPNTEAFF.

The V gene is TRBV10-3, the J gene TRBJ1-6; no clear D gene. V lost 10 bases and J lost 4, with 11 bases in between. Germline V gene sequence: CDR1 ENHRY, CDR2 SYGVKD. The CDR3 is 13 residues long. CDR3 in amino acids: CATTQEYNSPLHF. CDR3 nucleotide sequence: TGTGCCACCACCCAGGAATATAATTCACCCCTCCACTTT.

The V gene is TRBV6-2 or TRBV6-3, the J gene TRBJ2-2; 9 nucleotides agree with TRBD1. The V segment lost 5 bases and the J segment 7 bases; nucleotides outside the gene matches: 2. The germline V gene encodes CDR1 MNHEY and CDR2 SVGEGT. This CDR3 comprises 13 residues. The chain's CDR3 is CASSGTGLGELFF. The CDR3 nucleotides are TGTGCCAGCAGTGGGACAGGGCTCGGGGAGCTGTTTTTT.

The chain's CDR3 is CASSLGGNRELFF. The CDR3, as DNA: TGTGCCAGCAGTTTGGGGGGAAACCGGGAGCTGTTTTTT. The chain joins TRBV12-3 or TRBV12-4 to TRBJ2-2; TRBD2 is a possible D gene (6 bases). The length of the CDR3 is 13 residues. V lost 3 bases to trimming and J lost 9 bases, with 11 bases between them.

V gene TRBV2 combines with J gene TRBJ2-7; D ambiguous. Germline V lookup: CDR1 SNHLY, CDR2 FYNNEI. CDR3 length equals 15 residues. The V end lost 1 base, the J end lost 2 bases, and 12 bases lay between the germline ends. CDR3 sequence: CASSEGYLTTYEQYF. The CDR3 nucleotides read TGTGCCAGCAGTGAAGGGTATCTAACGACCTACGAGCAGTACTTC. The full variable domain, its missing parts supplied by reference TRBV2 and TRBJ2-7, is EPEVTQTPSHQVTQMGQEVILRCVPISNHLYFYWYRQILGQKVEFLVSFYNNEISEKSEIFDDQFSVERPDGSNFTLKIRSTKLEDSAMYFCASSEGYLTTYEQYFGPGTRLTVT.

V gene TRBV9 combines with J gene TRBJ1-1, with D perhaps matching TRBD1 (5 bases). Germline CDR1 reads SGDLS; CDR2 reads YYNGEE. The ends were cut back, 2 bases at V and 7 bases at J, with 18 bases in the middle. The CDR3 is 15 amino acids. The CDR3 sequence is CASSVGGLPPLEAFF. The CDR3 DNA follows: TGTGCCAGCAGCGTCGGGGGACTACCCCCTCTTGAAGCTTTCTTT.

In its sample, this clone was seen once. The chain employs TRBV6-5 and TRBJ1-1, with a possible D match to TRBD1 (6 bases). CDR1 and CDR2 from the germline V gene are MNHEY and SVGAGI. CDR3 length equals 14 residues. The V end was cut by 4 bases, the J end by 3 bases, with 12 bases between. The CDR3 loop reads CASSSTGSYTEAFF. Written as DNA, the CDR3 is TGTGCCAGCAGTTCGACAGGCTCGTACACTGAAGCTTTCTTT.

The gene calls are TRBV9 and TRBJ1-4, with TRBD1 as a possible D gene (6 bases). The CDR3 contains 14 residues. Germline CDR1 is SGDLS and CDR2 is YYNGEE. Trimming removed 5 bases at V and 8 bases at J, with 16 bases between. The CDR3 here is CASSHAGGPEKLFF. Here the CDR3 DNA reads TGTGCCAGCAGTCACGCGGGGGGGCCGGAAAAACTGTTTTTT.

The rearrangement joins TRBV18 to TRBJ1-4; D remains unclear. Looked up from germline, CDR1 is KGHSH and CDR2 is LQKENI. V shed 1 base and J shed 7 bases, with 13 bases lying between them. The length of the CDR3 is 15 residues. CDR3 loop: CASSPRTARGEKLFF. CDR3 bases: TGTGCCAGCTCACCACGAACAGCCCGGGGTGAAAAACTGTTTTTT.

This CDR3 is CASATGSGPGNEKLFF. The DNA of the CDR3 is TGTGCCAGCGCGACAGGGTCGGGGCCAGGCAATGAAAAACTGTTTTTT. This chain joins TRBV5-8 and TRBJ1-4; 7 positions match TRBD1. The CDR3 covers 16 residues. CDR1 is SGHTS, CDR2 YDEGEE, per germline. Germline trimming cut 7 bases from V and 5 bases from J; bases unmatched to any gene: 14.

The J gene is TRBJ1-6, the V gene TRBV18; D is unclear. The V gene's germline CDR1 is KGHSH and CDR2 LQKENI. Trimming shortened V by 3 bases and J by 14 bases, and 20 bases separated the two germline ends. The length of the CDR3 is 15 residues. The CDR3 DNA reads TGTGCCAGCTCACCTGGTAACCCCGGGGAGGGATCCCTCCACTTT. Its protein is CASSPGNPGEGSLHF.

The gene calls are TRBV6-2 or TRBV6-3 and TRBJ2-3; D not certain. Germline CDR1 reads MNHEY; CDR2 reads SVGEGT. The CDR3 is 13 amino acids. V lost 6 bases and J 2 bases, leaving 9 bases between the germline ends. The CDR3 region has the DNA TGTGCCAGCAGCCCTCCTTCCACAGATACGCAGTATTTT. Amino acid sequence: CASSPPSTDTQYF.

V is TRBV5-1 and J is TRBJ1-5; TRBD1 agrees at 8 bases. Germline CDR1 is SGHRS and CDR2 is YFSETQ. V lost 3 bases, J lost 6 bases, and 5 bases stayed unmatched. The CDR3 consists of 14 residues. The chain's CDR3 is CASSSGQGTQPQHF. The CDR3 region has the DNA TGCGCCAGCAGCTCAGGACAGGGAACTCAGCCCCAGCATTTT. Drawing the rest from reference TRBV5-1 and TRBJ1-5, the complete variable domain is KAGVTQTPRYLIKTRGQQVTLSCSPISGHRSVSWYQQTPGQGLQFLFEYFSETQRNKGNFPGRFSGRQFSNSRSEMNVSTLELGDSALYLCASSSGQGTQPQHFGDGTRLSIL.

The genes are TRBV25-1 and TRBJ1-1; D is unclear. Germline CDR1 reads MGHDK; CDR2 reads SYGVNS. The CDR3 has 14 amino acids. The V end was cut by 0 bases, the J end by 1 base, with 6 bases between. The CDR3 loop is CASSEYYGNTEAFF. The CDR3 DNA reads TGTGCCAGCAGTGAATATTACGGGAACACTGAAGCTTTCTTT. The full variable domain, rest sourced from reference TRBV25-1 and TRBJ1-1, is EADIYQTPRYLVIGTGKKITLECSQTMGHDKMYWYQQDPGMELHLIHYSYGVNSTEKGDLSSESTVSRIRTEHFPLTLESARPSHTSQYLCASSEYYGNTEAFFGQGTRLTVV.

This chain links TRBV9 with TRBJ2-2; tentative D call: TRBD2 (5 bases). The CDR3 is 14 residues long. With 5 bases removed from V and 1 base from J, the gap between germline ends came to 9 bases. Germline CDR1 SGDLS, CDR2 YYNGEE. The CDR3 DNA reads TGTGCCAGCAGGCTTCGGGGGAACACCGGGGAGCTGTTTTTT. This encodes CASRLRGNTGELFF.

The rearrangement links TRBV28 to TRBJ2-1; the D gene is possibly TRBD2 (6 bases). Per the germline V gene, CDR1 is MDHEN and CDR2 is SYDVKM. The CDR3 is made up of 19 amino acids. V lost 6 bases and J 7 bases, leaving 31 bases between the germline ends. CDR3 sequence reads: CASRHPGLVNLEGRNEQFF. DNA for the CDR3: TGTGCCAGCAGACACCCGGGGTTAGTTAATTTGGAGGGGCGAAATGAGCAGTTCTTC.